This T cell receptor beta chain came from a study of T cells expressing NK-cell markers. Study results and caveats: Dominant NKG2C+ clonotypes were found to form about 1.0-7.0% of CD8+ T cells in over 5 donors.

TCRdb reanalyzed the 5' RACE reads, giving one entry per CDR3 protein sequence and no DNA. The specimen's table records approximately 380,000 distinct CDR3 sequences. Details on this clonotype: What it binds is unknown.

The V gene's germline CDR1 is MNHNS and CDR2 SASEGT. The CDR3 covers 13 residues. This sequence was found in a man aged 18 to 69 in good health. The V gene is TRBV6-1, the J gene TRBJ2-3; TCRdb gives TRBD1 as the D gene, but with no DNA this cannot be confirmed. The material sequenced was blood T cells: a sorted CD56 or NKG2C T cell subset, CD4+ or CD8+ T cells, or bulk PBMC T cells (not recorded which). Here the CDR3 reads CASTGGRADTQYF.